This TCR beta chain was sequenced during a study of CD8 T cells in ankylosing spondylitis. In the case of this clonotype: The target antigen is unknown.

Germline V gene lookup returns CDR1 DFQATT and CDR2 SNEGSKA (reference sequence). V lost 0 bases, J lost 0 bases, and 11 bases lay in between. The CDR3 is made up of 15 amino acids. The study's findings and limits: A motif of several highly homologous TCR beta variants was seen as apparently characteristic of ankylosing spondylitis blood. Earlier reports found some motif variants in synovial fluid and blood in reactive arthritis. As for the disease-linked clones, they showed a CD8+ phenotype and occurred at relatively low frequencies in peripheral blood.

5'-RACE, quantitative and with molecular barcodes, yielded the TCR beta libraries. TCRdb reanalysed the 5' RACE reads using MiXCR and keeps one entry per CDR3 protein. The sample has about 480,000 distinct CDR3 sequences, 17% seen once. The origin of this receptor is a male donor with ankylosing spondylitis. Source material: blood, either unsorted or a sorted T cell fraction (not recorded which). The V call is TRBV20-1, the J call TRBJ2-5, with a possible D match to TRBD1 (7 bases). The CDR3 DNA follows: TGCAGTGCTAGAGATGCGGGGACAGACCAAGAGACCCAGTACTTC. This encodes CSARDAGTDQETQYF.